The rows below give T cell receptor beta chains drawn from one sample of a study of blood T cell repertoires in COVID-19. Only in-frame clones appear in the TCRdb table, and some are missing; sequencing was by immunoSEQ multiplex PCR. The table has 350,000 to 450,000 clones, 85% seen once. The sequenced sample was peripheral blood. Receptors originate from a woman aged 18-30 years with acute or convalescent COVID-19. The CDR3 runs from the conserved cysteine through the conserved F or W. The D gene is left open where the match is weak. Clone size is given for some rows only: seen once, a few or many times, or a class if the clone is expanded.

abundance: -; v_gene: TRBV5-8; d_gene: TRBD1; j_gene: TRBJ2-4; CDR3aa: CASSLRGRPDEDIQYF; CDR3nt: TGTGCCAGCAGCTTGAGGGGGCGACCAGACGAGGACATTCAGTACTTC
abundance: once; v_gene: TRBV19; d_gene: -; j_gene: TRBJ1-2; CDR3aa: CASSSSDKYGYTF; CDR3nt: TGTGCCAGTAGTTCTTCAGATAAGTATGGCTACACCTTC
abundance: -; v_gene: TRBV28; d_gene: -; j_gene: TRBJ1-6; CDR3aa: CASSLLDRNNSPLHF; CDR3nt: TGTGCCAGCAGTTTACTCGACAGGAATAATTCACCCCTCCACTTT
abundance: -; v_gene: TRBV29-1; d_gene: TRBD1; j_gene: TRBJ2-7; CDR3aa: CSVGQGAEQYF; CDR3nt: TGCAGCGTTGGACAGGGCGCCGAGCAGTACTTC
abundance: -; v_gene: TRBV6-5; d_gene: TRBD1; j_gene: TRBJ2-7; CDR3aa: CASTLDRGEQYF; CDR3nt: TGTGCCAGCACCTTAGACAGGGGGGAGCAGTACTTC
abundance: -; v_gene: TRBV2; d_gene: -; j_gene: TRBJ2-7; CDR3aa: CASSDRVNYEQYF; CDR3nt: TGTGCCAGCAGTGATCGAGTCAACTACGAGCAGTACTTC
abundance: -; v_gene: TRBV9; d_gene: TRBD1; j_gene: TRBJ2-7; CDR3aa: CASSPHAGQGDHEQYF; CDR3nt: TGTGCCAGCAGCCCTCACGCGGGACAGGGCGACCACGAGCAGTACTTC
abundance: -; v_gene: TRBV11-3; d_gene: -; j_gene: TRBJ1-3; CDR3aa: CASSLGRGYSGNTIYF; CDR3nt: TGTGCCAGCAGCTTAGGGCGGGGATACTCTGGAAACACCATATATTTT
abundance: -; v_gene: TRBV19; d_gene: TRBD1; j_gene: TRBJ1-4; CDR3aa: CASNFRTGGEKLFF; CDR3nt: TGTGCCAGTAATTTTAGAACAGGGGGTGAAAAACTGTTTTTT
abundance: -; v_gene: TRBV28; d_gene: TRBD1; j_gene: TRBJ1-1; CDR3aa: CASSLSGGGTEAFF; CDR3nt: TGTGCCAGCAGTTTATCAGGGGGAGGCACTGAAGCTTTCTTT
abundance: -; v_gene: TRBV9; d_gene: TRBD2; j_gene: TRBJ2-1; CDR3aa: CASSGSGEGNEQFF; CDR3nt: TGTGCCAGCAGCGGAAGCGGGGAGGGCAATGAGCAGTTCTTC
abundance: -; v_gene: TRBV28; d_gene: -; j_gene: TRBJ2-2; CDR3aa: CAGRTGQRTGELFF; CDR3nt: TGTGCCGGAAGAACAGGACAAAGGACCGGGGAGCTGTTTTTT
abundance: -; v_gene: TRBV5-6; d_gene: TRBD1; j_gene: TRBJ1-2; CDR3aa: CASSDRTGERLYGYTF; CDR3nt: TGTGCCAGCAGCGATAGGACAGGGGAAAGGCTCTATGGCTACACCTTC
abundance: -; v_gene: TRBV11-2; d_gene: -; j_gene: TRBJ2-1; CDR3aa: CASSLGRRQRSYNEQFF; CDR3nt: TGTGCCAGCAGCTTAGGGAGACGACAGCGCTCCTACAATGAGCAGTTCTTC
abundance: -; v_gene: TRBV30; d_gene: -; j_gene: TRBJ1-1; CDR3aa: CAWSTDTEAFF; CDR3nt: TGTGCCTGGAGTACTGACACTGAAGCTTTCTTT
abundance: -; v_gene: TRBV5-8; d_gene: -; j_gene: TRBJ1-5; CDR3aa: CASSLGRGDYQPQHF; CDR3nt: TGTGCCAGCAGCCTTGGAAGGGGCGATTATCAGCCCCAGCATTTT
abundance: -; v_gene: TRBV10-3; d_gene: -; j_gene: TRBJ1-1; CDR3aa: CAISDADRSEAFF; CDR3nt: TGTGCCATCAGTGACGCGGATAGGAGTGAAGCTTTCTTT
abundance: -; v_gene: TRBV30; d_gene: -; j_gene: TRBJ2-2; CDR3aa: CAWSVGGTGELFF; CDR3nt: TGTGCCTGGAGTGTAGGAGGGACCGGGGAGCTGTTTTTT
abundance: -; v_gene: TRBV7-9; d_gene: -; j_gene: TRBJ1-1; CDR3aa: CASSLRTVENTEAFF; CDR3nt: TGTGCCAGCAGCTTAAGAACGGTAGAGAACACTGAAGCTTTCTTT
abundance: -; v_gene: TRBV9; d_gene: TRBD2; j_gene: TRBJ2-1; CDR3aa: CASSVAPSGGLPSSYNEQFF; CDR3nt: TGTGCCAGCAGCGTAGCCCCCAGCGGGGGCCTTCCTAGCTCCTACAATGAGCAGTTCTTC
abundance: -; v_gene: TRBV7-9; d_gene: -; j_gene: TRBJ1-1; CDR3aa: CASSLSEASNTEAFF; CDR3nt: TGTGCCAGCAGCTTAAGTGAGGCATCGAACACTGAAGCTTTCTTT
abundance: -; v_gene: TRBV6-2/TRBV6-3; d_gene: -; j_gene: TRBJ2-1; CDR3aa: CASSARSLHEQFF; CDR3nt: TGTGCCAGCAGCGCCCGGAGTCTCCATGAGCAGTTCTTC
abundance: -; v_gene: TRBV29-1; d_gene: -; j_gene: TRBJ1-5; CDR3aa: CSVRSRGDQPQHF; CDR3nt: TGCAGCGTAAGGTCCAGAGGCGATCAGCCCCAGCATTTT
abundance: -; v_gene: TRBV5-1; d_gene: -; j_gene: TRBJ1-2; CDR3aa: CASSPPGGAGGYTF; CDR3nt: TGCGCCAGCAGCCCCCCGGGGGGGGCTGGCGGCTACACCTTC
abundance: -; v_gene: TRBV2; d_gene: -; j_gene: TRBJ1-1; CDR3aa: CASSVLRANTEAFF; CDR3nt: TGTGCCAGCAGTGTCCTCAGGGCGAACACTGAAGCTTTCTTT
abundance: -; v_gene: TRBV2; d_gene: -; j_gene: TRBJ2-3; CDR3aa: CASSEFGVGTDTQYF; CDR3nt: TGTGCCAGCAGTGAGTTCGGAGTCGGCACAGATACGCAGTATTTT
abundance: -; v_gene: TRBV7-2; d_gene: -; j_gene: TRBJ2-2; CDR3aa: CASSLFGDGELFF; CDR3nt: TGTGCCAGCAGCTTATTCGGGGACGGGGAGCTGTTTTTT
abundance: -; v_gene: TRBV19; d_gene: -; j_gene: TRBJ1-2; CDR3aa: CASSAPGTRGYGYTF; CDR3nt: TGTGCCAGTAGTGCCCCCGGGACGAGGGGGTATGGCTACACCTTC
abundance: -; v_gene: TRBV30; d_gene: TRBD2; j_gene: TRBJ2-3; CDR3aa: CAWRAGVTDTQYF; CDR3nt: TGTGCCTGGAGAGCGGGAGTCACAGATACGCAGTATTTT
abundance: -; v_gene: TRBV6-5; d_gene: TRBD1; j_gene: TRBJ2-7; CDR3aa: CASRPGQGVYEQYF; CDR3nt: TGTGCCAGCAGACCAGGACAGGGTGTCTACGAGCAGTACTTC
abundance: -; v_gene: TRBV5-1; d_gene: TRBD1; j_gene: TRBJ2-7; CDR3aa: CASSWTRDRGLDEQYF; CDR3nt: TGCGCCAGCAGCTGGACCCGAGACAGGGGGCTGGACGAGCAGTACTTC
abundance: -; v_gene: TRBV2; d_gene: TRBD1; j_gene: TRBJ1-1; CDR3aa: CASRGDRKNTEAFF; CDR3nt: TGTGCCAGCAGGGGGGACAGGAAGAACACTGAAGCTTTCTTT
abundance: -; v_gene: TRBV9; d_gene: TRBD1; j_gene: TRBJ2-2; CDR3aa: CASSAGTANTGELFF; CDR3nt: TGTGCCAGCAGCGCCGGGACAGCGAACACCGGGGAGCTGTTTTTT
abundance: -; v_gene: TRBV2; d_gene: -; j_gene: TRBJ1-6; CDR3aa: CASSATGGVISSPLHF; CDR3nt: TGTGCCAGCAGTGCTACCGGCGGGGTGATATCCTCACCCCTCCACTTT
abundance: -; v_gene: TRBV7-2; d_gene: -; j_gene: TRBJ2-7; CDR3aa: CASSLYGGAYEQYF; CDR3nt: TGTGCCAGCAGCTTGTATGGAGGGGCCTACGAGCAGTACTTC
abundance: -; v_gene: TRBV2; d_gene: -; j_gene: TRBJ1-5; CDR3aa: CASSEGRGSNQPQHF; CDR3nt: TGTGCCAGCAGTGAAGGCCGGGGAAGCAATCAGCCCCAGCATTTT
abundance: once; v_gene: TRBV21-1; d_gene: -; j_gene: TRBJ1-2; CDR3aa: CASSITDSTISYTF; CDR3nt: TGTGCCAGCAGCATAACGGACAGCACGATTAGCTACACCTTC
abundance: once; v_gene: TRBV4-1; d_gene: TRBD2; j_gene: TRBJ2-1; CDR3aa: CASSQLGLAGYNEQFF; CDR3nt: TGCGCCAGCAGCCAACTGGGACTAGCGGGCTACAATGAGCAGTTCTTC
abundance: -; v_gene: TRBV29-1; d_gene: -; j_gene: TRBJ2-7; CDR3aa: CSVVLGGYEQYF; CDR3nt: TGCAGCGTTGTTTTAGGGGGATACGAGCAGTACTTC
abundance: once; v_gene: TRBV7-9; d_gene: -; j_gene: TRBJ1-4; CDR3aa: CASSLSGYEKLFF; CDR3nt: TGTGCCAGCAGCTTGTCGGGATATGAAAAACTGTTTTTT
abundance: -; v_gene: TRBV13; d_gene: -; j_gene: TRBJ2-2; CDR3aa: CASSSARRWGELFF; CDR3nt: TGTGCCAGCAGCTCCGCCAGAAGATGGGGGGAGCTGTTTTTT
abundance: once; v_gene: TRBV7-6; d_gene: -; j_gene: TRBJ2-7; CDR3aa: CASSLFQGPAYEQYF; CDR3nt: TGTGCCAGCAGCTTATTCCAGGGGCCCGCCTACGAGCAGTACTTC
abundance: -; v_gene: TRBV23-1; d_gene: TRBD2; j_gene: TRBJ2-2; CDR3aa: CASSQSHLLWPGGRRPLMGGELFF; CDR3nt: TGCGCCAGCAGTCAAAGCCACTTACTTTGGCCGGGGGGGAGACGACCTCTTATGGGCGGGGAGCTGTTTTTT
abundance: -; v_gene: TRBV6-1; d_gene: -; j_gene: TRBJ2-1; CDR3aa: CASSEVRVEQFF; CDR3nt: TGTGCCAGCAGTGAAGTTCGCGTTGAGCAGTTCTTC
abundance: -; v_gene: TRBV25-1; d_gene: -; j_gene: TRBJ1-4; CDR3aa: CASSAWAGANEKLFF; CDR3nt: TGTGCCAGCAGTGCTTGGGCAGGGGCTAATGAAAAACTGTTTTTT
abundance: -; v_gene: TRBV2; d_gene: -; j_gene: TRBJ2-1; CDR3aa: CASSPVSYNEQFF; CDR3nt: TGTGCCAGCAGTCCTGTGTCCTACAATGAGCAGTTCTTC
abundance: -; v_gene: TRBV5-4; d_gene: -; j_gene: TRBJ1-6; CDR3aa: CASSSGVLSNSPLHF; CDR3nt: TGTGCCAGCAGCTCAGGGGTGTTGAGTAATTCACCCCTCCACTTT
abundance: -; v_gene: TRBV19; d_gene: -; j_gene: TRBJ2-5; CDR3aa: CASSRGGTLDQETQYF; CDR3nt: TGTGCCAGTAGTAGAGGTGGGACACTGGACCAAGAGACCCAGTACTTC
abundance: -; v_gene: TRBV29-1; d_gene: -; j_gene: TRBJ1-1; CDR3aa: CSVVPQGYTEAFF; CDR3nt: TGCAGCGTCGTCCCCCAGGGCTACACTGAAGCTTTCTTT
abundance: -; v_gene: TRBV9; d_gene: TRBD2; j_gene: TRBJ2-3; CDR3aa: CASSFTGTRNTDTQYF; CDR3nt: TGTGCCAGCAGCTTTACCGGGACTAGGAACACAGATACGCAGTATTTT
abundance: -; v_gene: TRBV10-3; d_gene: -; j_gene: TRBJ1-5; CDR3aa: CAISDEGASNQPQHF; CDR3nt: TGTGCCATCAGTGACGAAGGGGCTAGCAATCAGCCCCAGCATTTT
abundance: -; v_gene: TRBV24-1; d_gene: -; j_gene: TRBJ1-6; CDR3aa: CATGRDNNSPLHF; CDR3nt: TGTGCCACCGGACGGGACAATAATTCACCCCTCCACTTT
abundance: once; v_gene: TRBV11-2; d_gene: TRBD2; j_gene: TRBJ2-5; CDR3aa: CASSLVTSGRETQYF; CDR3nt: TGTGCCAGCAGCTTAGTTACTAGCGGGAGGGAGACCCAGTACTTC
abundance: -; v_gene: TRBV7-3; d_gene: TRBD2; j_gene: TRBJ2-7; CDR3aa: CASSLRGLAGGILSYEQYF; CDR3nt: TGTGCCAGCAGCTTACGGGGACTAGCGGGAGGAATACTCTCCTACGAGCAGTACTTC
abundance: -; v_gene: TRBV5-1; d_gene: TRBD1; j_gene: TRBJ2-7; CDR3aa: CASQTGDSYEQYF; CDR3nt: TGCGCCAGCCAGACAGGGGATTCCTACGAGCAGTACTTC
abundance: -; v_gene: TRBV28; d_gene: -; j_gene: TRBJ1-3; CDR3aa: CATIQGTGNTIYF; CDR3nt: TGTGCCACCATCCAGGGGACTGGAAACACCATATATTTT
abundance: -; v_gene: TRBV4-2; d_gene: TRBD1; j_gene: TRBJ1-1; CDR3aa: CASSHPSGQVNTEAFF; CDR3nt: TGTGCCAGCAGCCACCCTTCAGGACAGGTGAACACTGAAGCTTTCTTT
abundance: -; v_gene: TRBV4-2; d_gene: TRBD2; j_gene: TRBJ2-5; CDR3aa: CASSQDRREGEETQYF; CDR3nt: TGTGCCAGCAGCCAAGATCGACGGGAGGGCGAAGAGACCCAGTACTTC
abundance: -; v_gene: TRBV28; d_gene: -; j_gene: TRBJ1-2; CDR3aa: CASSFSRVDYGYTF; CDR3nt: TGTGCCAGCAGTTTTTCGCGGGTTGACTATGGCTACACCTTC
abundance: -; v_gene: TRBV6-1; d_gene: TRBD2; j_gene: TRBJ2-1; CDR3aa: CASSEEEGLAVSYNEQFF; CDR3nt: TGTGCCAGCAGTGAAGAGGAGGGACTAGCGGTCTCCTACAATGAGCAGTTCTTC